Shown below are 7 T cell receptor beta chains from a single sample sequenced in a study of a mutant IDH1 vaccine in newly diagnosed glioma. Documented time point: week 35, safety follow-up. All doses held 300 ug of mutant IDH1 20-mer peptide, with topical imiquimod. No antigen has been identified for these receptors. Libraries were prepared by immunoSEQ multiplex PCR; TCRdb keeps only in-frame clonotypes and omits some of them. This table has about 64,000 clones, 60% to 75% appearing once. The sequenced sample was PBMCs, obtained from a glioma patient whose treatment included an IDH1 peptide vaccine. These receptors were taken from a man between 45 and 60 years old with glioma.

The chain carries TRBV2 and TRBJ2-7; no clear D gene. V dropped 4 bases and J dropped 0 bases, with 10 bases sitting between them. Germline-derived CDR1 and CDR2 are SNHLY and FYNNEI. This CDR3 is 14 amino acids long. The CDR3 is CASSVERSSYEQYF. In DNA form, the CDR3 reads TGTGCCAGCAGTGTAGAACGGAGCTCCTACGAGCAGTACTTC.

The rearrangement uses TRBV29-1 and TRBJ2-7; D may correspond to TRBD1 or TRBD2 (5 bases each). This CDR3 spans 14 amino acids. V dropped 3 bases and J dropped 6 bases, with 18 bases sitting between them. Germline-derived CDR1 and CDR2 are SQVTM and ANQGSEA. The chain's CDR3 is CSVESTTEGLEQYF. The CDR3 nucleotides are TGCAGCGTTGAGTCAACGACAGAGGGGCTCGAGCAGTACTTC.

The chain carries TRBV5-6 and TRBJ2-5; D might be TRBD1 (6 bases). The germline CDR1 and CDR2 sequences are SGHDT and YYEEEE. This CDR3 has 15 residues. The V gene lost 2 bases and the J gene lost 0 bases, with 11 bases spanning the gap. Here the CDR3 reads CASSFRQAYQETQYF. DNA of the CDR3: TGTGCCAGCAGCTTTCGACAGGCTTACCAAGAGACCCAGTACTTC.

V usage is TRBV19 and J usage is TRBJ1-3; D is ambiguous. CDR3 length equals 14 residues. Deletions cut 1 base from V and 0 bases from J, with 4 bases between. Germline V gene data show CDR1 as LNHDA and CDR2 as SQIVND (reference sequence). The CDR3 is CASSIAVSGNTIYF. The CDR3 coding sequence is TGTGCCAGTAGTATAGCCGTCTCTGGAAACACCATATATTTT.

Of note for this clone: Different DNA sequences within this sample yield the same CDR3. The rearrangement joins TRBV7-2 to TRBJ2-7; D is perhaps TRBD2 (7 bases). V was pared by 5 bases and J by 1 base, with 12 bases between. Germline CDR1 is SGHTA and CDR2 is FQGNSA. This CDR3 has 14 residues. The CDR3 region has the DNA TGTGCCAGCAGCCCACGGGGGGCGTCCTACGAGCAGTACTTC. Its translation is CASSPRGASYEQYF. Using reference TRBV7-2 and TRBJ2-7 for the parts outside the CDR3, the full variable domain is GAGVSQSPSNKVTEKGKDVELRCDPISGHTALYWYRQSLGQGLEFLIYFQGNSAPDKSGLPSDRFSAERTGGSVSTLTIQRTQQEDSAVYLCASSPRGASYEQYFGPGTRLTVT.

In DNA form, the CDR3 reads TGTGCCAGCATAAGAGTGGCTCGGGGACCCGGGGAGCTGTTTTTT. Amino acids: CASIRVARGPGELFF. This chain joins TRBV6-5 and TRBJ2-2; possibly TRBD1 or TRBD2 for D (5 bases each). Trimming left V 7 bases short and J 6 bases short, with 18 bases between. Germline CDR1 is MNHEY and CDR2 is SVGAGI. The CDR3 is made up of 15 amino acids.

The chain is built from TRBV7-9 and TRBJ1-4, with D perhaps matching TRBD1 (5 bases). CDR1 is SEHNR and CDR2 is FQNEAQ in the germline V gene (reference sequence). The CDR3 has 13 residues. V was cut by 5 bases and J by 7 bases, with 11 bases left in between. The CDR3 region is CASSQRQFEKLFF. DNA for the CDR3: TGTGCCAGCAGCCAACGACAGTTTGAAAAACTGTTTTTT.